This passage covers 4 T cell receptor beta chains from one sample sequenced in a study of blood T cell repertoires in COVID-19. Clones were read by immunoSEQ multiplex PCR, and TCRdb kept only the in-frame ones, dropping some. The sample yields more than 100,000 clones, about 83% seen once. Source material: PBMCs or T cells enriched from blood (not recorded which). All receptors come from a woman in her 30s who had recovered from COVID-19.

The V and J genes are TRBV7-2 and TRBJ2-1; tentatively, D is TRBD1 (7 bases). CDR3 length equals 16 residues. V shed 2 bases and J shed 5 bases, with 16 bases lying between them. CDR1 is SGHTA and CDR2 is FQGNSA in the germline V gene. In DNA form, the CDR3 reads TGTGCCAGCAGCTTAATGGGCCAGGGGGGAAACAATGAGCAGTTCTTC. This encodes CASSLMGQGGNNEQFF. The variable domain in full, completed from reference TRBV7-2 and TRBJ2-1, reads GAGVSQSPSNKVTEKGKDVELRCDPISGHTALYWYRQSLGQGLEFLIYFQGNSAPDKSGLPSDRFSAERTGGSVSTLTIQRTQQEDSAVYLCASSLMGQGGNNEQFFGPGTRLTVL.

This chain links TRBV28 with TRBJ2-7; 7 positions match TRBD2. Per the germline V gene, CDR1 is MDHEN and CDR2 is SYDVKM. This CDR3 comprises 15 residues. J was trimmed by 2 bases and V by 1 base; bases with no gene match: 5. The CDR3 protein is CASSLLPSGPYEQYF. The CDR3 nucleotides are TGTGCCAGCAGTTTATTGCCTAGCGGCCCCTACGAGCAGTACTTC.

The chain combines TRBV4-1 with TRBJ2-7, with TRBD2 as a possible D gene (6 bases). There are 16 residues in the CDR3. V lost 1 base and J lost 0, with 13 bases in between. Germline loops: CDR1 MGHRA, CDR2 YSYEKL. The CDR3 region is CASSQAAGRYSYEQYF. In nucleotides, the CDR3 is TGCGCCAGCAGCCAAGCGGCGGGGCGTTACTCCTACGAGCAGTACTTC.

The V gene is TRBV28, the J gene TRBJ2-1; 7 bases match TRBD2. The CDR3 runs to 15 residues. Looked up from germline, CDR1 is MDHEN and CDR2 is SYDVKM. With 4 bases clipped from V and 0 bases from J, the junction kept 3 bases outside the gene matches. This CDR3 is CASSSSGTSYNEQFF. The CDR3 coding sequence is TGTGCCAGCAGTTCGAGCGGGACCTCCTACAATGAGCAGTTCTTC.